The 5 T cell receptor beta chains in this list originate from one sample, sequenced in a study of blood T cell repertoires in COVID-19. Sequenced by immunoSEQ multiplex PCR; TCRdb stores in-frame clones only, minus some. Altogether about 220,000 clones are present, 82% being singletons, with the ten largest covering 3% to 4%. Input material: PBMCs or T cells enriched from blood (not recorded which). These receptors were obtained from a woman aged 60-70 years who had recovered from COVID-19.

This chain connects TRBV6-1 to TRBJ2-1; TRBD1 might be the D (6 bases). Trimming pared 2 bases from V and 4 bases from J, leaving 15 bases between. CDR1 and CDR2 (germline): MNHNS, SASEGT. CDR3 size: 16 residues. The CDR3 protein is CASSEPLGTPYNEQFF. CDR3 in DNA: TGTGCCAGCAGTGAACCCCTCGGGACACCTTACAATGAGCAGTTCTTC.

The chain couples TRBV19 to TRBJ1-2; no clear D gene. CDR3 length: 13 residues. Between the trimmed V and J ends, which lost 3 bases and 3 bases, there was a span of 8 bases. CDR1 LNHDA and CDR2 SQIVND come from the germline V gene (reference sequence). CDR3 DNA sequence: TGTGCCAGTAGTATTCAAACGGACTATGGCTACACCTTC. The encoded protein is CASSIQTDYGYTF.

V is TRBV13 and J is TRBJ2-1, with 12 bases that match TRBD2. The ends lost 4 bases at V and 4 bases at J; junction bases unmatched: 8. Germline CDR1 PRHDT, CDR2 FYEKMQ (reference sequence). The CDR3 covers 17 residues. This CDR3 is CASSSSSGGAPYNEQFF. CDR3 DNA sequence: TGTGCCAGCAGCTCGTCTAGCGGGGGGGCCCCATACAATGAGCAGTTCTTC.

This clone was detected a few times. The V and J genes are TRBV7-8 and TRBJ1-5, with 8 bases lining up with TRBD1. The CDR3 length is 16 residues. V trimming: 3 bases; J trimming: 0 bases; junction bases outside the gene matches: 4. The germline gives CDR1 SGHVS, CDR2 FQNEAQ. CDR3 residues: CASSLTGANSNQPQHF. In DNA form, the CDR3 reads TGTGCCAGCAGCTTGACAGGGGCCAATAGCAATCAGCCCCAGCATTTT. The whole variable domain, remainder taken from reference TRBV7-8 and TRBJ1-5, is GAGVSQSPRYKVAKRGQDVALRCDPISGHVSLFWYQQALGQGPEFLTYFQNEAQLDKSGLPSDRFFAERPEGSVSTLKIQRTQQEDSAVYLCASSLTGANSNQPQHFGDGTRLSIL.

This clone was detected ten times or more. This chain joins TRBV2 and TRBJ2-7, with 9 nucleotides matching TRBD1. The CDR3 length is 15 residues. Germline V CDR1 and CDR2: SNHLY, FYNNEI. V gave up 6 bases and J gave up 3 bases; unmatched junction bases: 9. This chain's CDR3 is CASRTYRGLDYEQYF. The CDR3 DNA reads TGTGCCAGCAGGACTTACAGGGGGCTGGACTACGAGCAGTACTTC.